Described below is a single T cell receptor beta chain sequence and its context. Its antigen remains unidentified. No base-level quality is on record; no much larger clone is a single base apart. The CDR3 covers 14 residues, taking in both the cysteine and the phenylalanine. Just the 42-base CDR3 DNA is kept, in frame starting at base 1. Via the germline V gene (reference sequence), CDR1 is GTSNPN and CDR2 SVGIG. V is reduced by 1 base and J by 7 bases, leaving a spacing of 11 bases between them. TCRbeta CDR3 regions were amplified from genomic DNA by means of the immunoSEQ Assay, a bias-controlled multiplex PCR. As for the original processing: The number of nucleated cells in each sample was estimated by amplification of reference gene primers within the assay. To quantify the absolute abundance of each unique TCRbeta CDR3 rearrangement, sequence reads were collapsed and filtered. For each sample, productive Simpson clonality was calculated by taking the square root of Simpson's diversity index across productive rearrangements. Drawn from immuneACCESS, this table holds only the in-frame rearrangements with V and J called that TCRdb kept. Clones are partly lost; checked studies trace under half to an unresolved V gene and leave the rest unexplained. The DNA gave D and trimming, while V, J and clone size come from that table. The sample table records hundreds of thousands of clones; 85% to 90% of these occur just once. 1.2% of the sample is in the top ten clones.

This sample is drawn from a study of blood T cell repertoires in COVID-19 (dated by TCRdb to the early 2020s). Regarding the complete study: Samples covering the acute and convalescent phases of COVID-19 were provided by collaborators in the United States, Italy and Spain. HLA class I and class II types, where available, came from metadata supplied by the sample provider rather than from assay-based typing. Nearly every sample came with metadata listing a de-identified subject ID, COVID-19 status, age in years and sex. The repertoires were released in a freely available public database intended as a resource for research on the immune response to SARS-CoV-2. The material from the prospective study consisted of cDNA or gDNA derived from T cells, B-cell-depleted T cells, or PBMCs. Samples were obtained from the ongoing ImmuneRACE study (first 160 participants) and from some 1,300 subjects provided by 6 global collaborators. The dataset comprised deeply sampled blood TCRbeta repertoires from subjects exposed to, actively infected with, or recovered from COVID-19. Study-level results and caveats: Clinical and demographic metadata were provided uncurated, with the amount varying by source and participant.

Participants in the prospective study were aged about 18 to 95 years, lived in 24 United States geographic areas, and enrolled through a virtual design. Cohort assignment in the prospective study relied on participant-reported clinical history from a screening survey and a study questionnaire. Recovered participants in ImmuneRACE Cohort 3 were defined as having two consecutive negative NP/OP PCR tests, clearance from a healthcare professional, or resolution of symptoms. Mobile phlebotomists in the prospective study collected whole blood, serum and a nasopharyngeal or oropharyngeal swab from every participant. Additional blood draws and questionnaires over an approximately 2-month period could optionally be provided by prospective study participants. Blood samples from the prospective study were shipped frozen or at room temperature prior to DNA extraction.

This TCR was sampled from a man aged 30 to 45 who had recovered from COVID-19. The source material was PBMCs or T cells enriched from blood (not recorded which). Recombination linked TRBV30 to TRBJ1-6; tentative D gene TRBD1, with 5 bases matching. The CDR3 reads CAWSEGGANSPLHF. The DNA is TGTGCCTGGAGTGAAGGTGGGGCAAATTCACCCCTCCACTTT.